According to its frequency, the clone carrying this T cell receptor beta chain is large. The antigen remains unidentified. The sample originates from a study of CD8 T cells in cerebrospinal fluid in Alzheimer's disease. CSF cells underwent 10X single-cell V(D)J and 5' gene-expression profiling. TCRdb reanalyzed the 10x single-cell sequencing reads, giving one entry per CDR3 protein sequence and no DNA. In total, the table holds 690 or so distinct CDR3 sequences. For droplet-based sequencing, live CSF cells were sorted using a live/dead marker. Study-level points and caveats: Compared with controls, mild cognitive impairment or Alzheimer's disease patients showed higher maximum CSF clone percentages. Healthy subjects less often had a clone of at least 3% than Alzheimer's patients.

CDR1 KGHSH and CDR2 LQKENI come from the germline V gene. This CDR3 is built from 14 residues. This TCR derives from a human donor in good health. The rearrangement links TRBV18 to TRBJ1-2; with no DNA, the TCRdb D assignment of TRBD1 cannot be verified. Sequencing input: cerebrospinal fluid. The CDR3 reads CASSPEGQGAGYTF.